This T cell receptor (beta chain) was captured in a study of OX40 agonist ivuxolimab in advanced cancers. Study at large: One patient with hepatocellular carcinoma and two with cutaneous melanoma, three in all, had partial responses. Study conclusions and caveats: Specificity for antigen went undetermined in the expanded peripheral T cells.

Using immunoSEQ multiplex PCR, the repertoire was profiled, and TCRdb retains in-frame clones only, with some absent. Among around 90,000 clones listed, approximately 89% were seen once. CDR3 length: 11 residues. Trimming left V 6 bases short and J 9 bases short, with 12 bases between. CDR1 is DFQATT, CDR2 SNEGSKA, per germline (reference sequence). Worth noting for this clone: Its matching antigen is unknown.

The sequencing here drew on CD4+ or CD8+ T cells sorted from blood, taken in a trial of the OX40 agonist ivuxolimab. The receptor comes from an adult with an advanced solid tumor such as melanoma, head and neck, liver or kidney cancer. V gene TRBV20-1 combines with J gene TRBJ2-1; no definite D call. The DNA for the CDR3 is TGCAGTGCCGCCCGGCTGGGTGAGCAGTTCTTC. It yields the protein CSAARLGEQFF.